The clone carrying this T cell receptor (beta chain) was seen at least ten times. The antigen is undetermined. The sample belongs to a study of T cell repertoires in cytomegalovirus infection. Looking at the study overall: Public TCR beta signatures were indicative of both CMV infection and a matching HLA type.

The CDR3 sequence is 15 residues long. The germline CDR1 and CDR2 sequences are SGHVS and FQNEAQ. The trim removed 2 bases at V and 1 base at J, leaving 2 bases unmatched. Study findings and constraints: Ex vivo, HLA-C-restricted CMV-specific TCR beta clonotypes prevailed over the rest of the response. Adding up the frequency of public TCR beta families identified people who carried CMV plus the relevant HLA.

TCRdb analysed the reads with MiXCR anew, one entry per CDR3 protein. The data show roughly 320,000 distinct CDR3 sequences, around 9.5% seen once. V gene TRBV7-8 combines with J gene TRBJ1-1; TRBD1 aligns across 9 bases. This sequence was found in a human donor in good health (CMV status not recorded). Some clones in this sample may be carry-over from other donors' samples. The sequenced sample was PBMCs. In DNA, the CDR3 is TGTGCCAGCAGCTTACCGGGACAGGGGAACACTGAAGCTTTCTTT. Its translation: CASSLPGQGNTEAFF.